Shown below are 32 T cell receptor beta chains from a single sample sequenced in a study of cytomegalovirus exposure and HLA in healthy donors. Data came from immunoSEQ multiplex PCR; TCRdb stores just in-frame clones and leaves some out. In the table there are 220,000 or so clones, less than 85% of which are singletons. The sample was PBMCs. The receptors derive from a young woman in good health and CMV-seronegative.

Worth noting for this clone: Other DNA sequences from this sample encode an identical CDR3 as well. The chain combines TRBV9 with TRBJ2-2, with D unresolved. The V gene's germline CDR1 is SGDLS and CDR2 YYNGEE. The CDR3 sequence is 15 residues long. Trimming stripped 0 bases from V and 0 bases from J, with 6 bases between. The CDR3, as DNA: TGTGCCAGCAGCGTAGGGCAGGCGAACACCGGGGAGCTGTTTTTT. This gives the protein CASSVGQANTGELFF. Full variable domain (remainder filled in from reference TRBV9 and TRBJ2-2): DSGVTQTPKHLITATGQRVTLRCSPRSGDLSVYWYQQSLDQGLQFLIQYYNGEERAKGNILERFSAQQFPDLHSELNLSSLELGDSALYFCASSVGQANTGELFFGEGSRLTVL.

The rearrangement links TRBV5-1 to TRBJ2-1; D call uncertain. The CDR3 covers 17 residues. Germline V lookup: CDR1 SGHRS, CDR2 YFSETQ. Trimming took 0 bases from V and 5 from J, leaving 18 bases between them. CDR3 residues: CASSLAGSRLFNNEQFF. The CDR3 DNA is TGCGCCAGCAGCTTGGCAGGCAGTAGATTATTTAACAATGAGCAGTTCTTC. The complete variable domain, with remaining parts taken from reference TRBV5-1 and TRBJ2-1, reads KAGVTQTPRYLIKTRGQQVTLSCSPISGHRSVSWYQQTPGQGLQFLFEYFSETQRNKGNFPGRFSGRQFSNSRSEMNVSTLELGDSALYLCASSLAGSRLFNNEQFFGPGTRLTVL.

The chain recombines TRBV7-9 with TRBJ1-1; D ambiguous. Germline CDR1 reads SEHNR; CDR2 reads FQNEAQ (reference sequence). The length of the CDR3 is 13 residues. Trimming shortened V by 4 bases and J by 5 bases, and 11 bases separated the two germline ends. The CDR3 coding sequence is TGTGCCAGCAGCTGGGCGGCTGAAACTGAAGCTTTCTTT. Protein: CASSWAAETEAFF.

The rearrangement links TRBV2 to TRBJ2-7; D gene ambiguous. The length of the CDR3 is 12 residues. V was trimmed by 4 bases and J by 2 bases, leaving 6 bases between them. CDR1 is SNHLY, CDR2 FYNNEI, per germline. The CDR3 coding sequence is TGTGCCAGCAGTGGTAGTGCCTACGAGCAGTACTTC. Translation: CASSGSAYEQYF.

The chain links TRBV6-5 to TRBJ1-5, with D hard to call. Trimming shortened V by 5 bases and J by 3 bases, and 8 bases separated the two germline ends. The CDR3 spans 13 residues. The germline CDR1 and CDR2 sequences are MNHEY and SVGAGI. The CDR3 DNA is TGTGCCAGCAGTAAGTCAGTCAATCAGCCCCAGCATTTT. Protein: CASSKSVNQPQHF.

The V gene is TRBV30, the J gene TRBJ1-6; D is possibly TRBD1 (6 bases). The germline V gene has CDR1 GTSNPN and CDR2 SVGIG (reference sequence). The length of the CDR3 is 14 residues. Trimming took 8 bases from V and 8 from J, leaving 19 bases between them. The CDR3 reads CAGGGRDFYSPLHF. The CDR3 DNA sequence: TGTGCCGGGGGGGGCCGGGACTTTTATTCACCCCTCCACTTT.

This clone showed up just a few times. This sequence joins TRBV11-3 and TRBJ2-1; weak D call: TRBD2 (5 bases). CDR3 length equals 14 residues. The V end lost 1 base, the J end lost 4 bases, and 8 bases lay between the germline ends. The germline gives CDR1 SGHNT, CDR2 YENEEA. The CDR3 DNA sequence: TGTGCCAGCAGCTTAGGGACTGCATACAATGAGCAGTTCTTC. Translated, it gives CASSLGTAYNEQFF. Based on the CDR3 plus reference TRBV11-3 and TRBJ2-1, the full variable domain is EAGVVQSPRYKIIEKKQPVAFWCNPISGHNTLYWYLQNLGQGPELLIRYENEEAVDDSQLPKDRFSAERLKGVDSTLKIQPAELGDSAVYLCASSLGTAYNEQFFGPGTRLTVL.

This clone is labeled as medium-sized. The V and J genes are TRBV6-4 and TRBJ1-6; 8 nucleotides agree with TRBD1. Trimming took 3 bases from V and 6 from J; bases not matched to a gene: 1. The CDR3 has 14 amino acids. From germline, CDR1 is MRHNA and CDR2 SNTAGT. Here the CDR3 reads CASSDGQGNSPLHF. CDR3 nucleotides: TGTGCCAGCAGTGATGGACAGGGTAATTCACCCCTCCACTTT.

The V gene is TRBV5-1, the J gene TRBJ2-7; possible D gene TRBD1, 5 bases. CDR1 is SGHRS and CDR2 is YFSETQ in the germline V gene. This CDR3 is built from 17 residues. V lost 2 bases and J lost 0, with 18 bases in between. CDR3 protein: CASSFPVTDSSSYEQYF. The CDR3 nucleotides read TGCGCCAGCAGCTTCCCCGTGACAGATTCGAGCTCCTACGAGCAGTACTTC.

The V and J genes are TRBV6-5 and TRBJ2-5; 9 positions match TRBD2. The germline V gene has CDR1 MNHEY and CDR2 SVGAGI. This CDR3 has 16 amino acids. The J segment lost 5 bases and the V segment lost 2 bases, leaving 9 bases of the junction unmatched. CDR3 nucleotide sequence: TGTGCCAGCAGTTACGGGTCAGCGGGAGGTCGGGAGACCCAGTACTTC. This gives the protein CASSYGSAGGRETQYF.

This clone was observed once. This chain joins TRBV6-1 and TRBJ1-2; the D gene is possibly TRBD1 (5 bases). The ends were cut back, 4 bases at V and 4 bases at J, with 22 bases in the middle. The germline CDR1 and CDR2 sequences are MNHNS and SASEGT. The CDR3 totals 17 residues. CDR3 sequence (DNA): TGTGCCAGCAGTGCTCAGAGACAAGGGGAGCGGGCCTATGGCTACACCTTC. Translated: CASSAQRQGERAYGYTF.

This chain joins TRBV5-1 and TRBJ2-7; D is unresolved. The CDR3 is 13 residues long. The ends were cut back, 3 bases at V and 0 bases at J, with 7 bases in the middle. Germline assignment: CDR1 SGHRS and CDR2 YFSETQ. The CDR3 sequence: CASSSEYSYEQYF. CDR3 nucleotide sequence: TGCGCCAGCAGCTCGGAATACTCCTACGAGCAGTACTTC.

V gene TRBV6-1 combines with J gene TRBJ2-7; D remains unclear. Between the trimmed V and J ends, which lost 1 base and 5 bases, there was a span of 12 bases. Germline loops: CDR1 MNHNS, CDR2 SASEGT. The CDR3 runs to 14 residues. The CDR3 loop is CASSEVWGINEQYF. The DNA of the CDR3 is TGTGCCAGCAGTGAAGTTTGGGGAATCAACGAGCAGTACTTC.

This chain uses TRBV5-1 with TRBJ2-5; D unresolved. V was trimmed by 1 base and J by 6 bases, leaving 7 bases between them. The CDR3 totals 12 residues. Per the germline V gene, CDR1 is SGHRS and CDR2 is YFSETQ. CDR3 in amino acids: CASSLSRQTQYF. In nucleotides, the CDR3 is TGCGCCAGCAGCTTGTCTAGACAGACCCAGTACTTC. The full variable domain, completed using reference TRBV5-1 and TRBJ2-5, is KAGVTQTPRYLIKTRGQQVTLSCSPISGHRSVSWYQQTPGQGLQFLFEYFSETQRNKGNFPGRFSGRQFSNSRSEMNVSTLELGDSALYLCASSLSRQTQYFGPGTRLLVL.

V and J are TRBV5-4 and TRBJ2-1, with a weak D call TRBD2 (7 bases). The V gene's germline CDR1 is SGHNT and CDR2 YYREEE (reference sequence). The CDR3 covers 15 residues. Trimming pared 4 bases from V and 2 bases from J, leaving 13 bases between. The CDR3 loop reads CASSLEGGPYNEQFF. In DNA form, the CDR3 reads TGTGCCAGCAGCCTGGAGGGGGGGCCCTACAATGAGCAGTTCTTC.

V and J are TRBV6-1 and TRBJ2-6; no reliable D call. Germline lookup yields CDR1 MNHNS and CDR2 SASEGT. Trimming pared 5 bases from V and 4 bases from J, leaving 12 bases between. This CDR3 spans 15 amino acids. The CDR3 DNA sequence: TGTGCCAGCAGTTCTGACGGCTACGGGGCCAACGTCCTGACTTTC. Translated, it gives CASSSDGYGANVLTF.

The J gene is TRBJ2-5, the V gene TRBV9, with D unresolved. Looked up from germline, CDR1 is SGDLS and CDR2 is YYNGEE. Deletions cut 2 bases from V and 5 bases from J, with 13 bases between. The CDR3 totals 14 residues. The CDR3 reads CASSVNSLTETQYF. CDR3 nucleotides: TGTGCCAGCAGCGTTAACAGTTTGACGGAGACCCAGTACTTC.

The rearrangement joins TRBV25-1 to TRBJ2-1, with D perhaps being TRBD1 or TRBD2 (5 bases each). V was pared by 3 bases and J by 0 bases, with 12 bases between. This CDR3 comprises 16 residues. CDR1 is MGHDK, CDR2 SYGVNS, per germline. The CDR3 DNA follows: TGTGCCAGCAGTGACCCGGGACGGAGCTCCTACAATGAGCAGTTCTTC. Its translation is CASSDPGRSSYNEQFF. Using reference TRBV25-1 and TRBJ2-1 for the parts outside the CDR3, the full variable domain is EADIYQTPRYLVIGTGKKITLECSQTMGHDKMYWYQQDPGMELHLIHYSYGVNSTEKGDLSSESTVSRIRTEHFPLTLESARPSHTSQYLCASSDPGRSSYNEQFFGPGTRLTVL.

The chain couples TRBV5-6 to TRBJ1-1; maybe TRBD1 (5 bases). Germline V gene sequence: CDR1 SGHDT, CDR2 YYEEEE. This CDR3 contains 15 residues. The germline V and J ends were trimmed by 1 base and 4 bases, with 14 bases remaining between them. CDR3 residues: CASSLRMRGGTEAFF. The CDR3 DNA reads as TGTGCCAGCAGCTTGCGTATGCGTGGGGGCACTGAAGCTTTCTTT.

V usage is TRBV9 and J usage is TRBJ1-6; D is perhaps TRBD1 (5 bases). The CDR3 extends over 20 amino acids. The germline V gene encodes CDR1 SGDLS and CDR2 YYNGEE. Trimming removed 0 bases at V and 0 bases at J, with 19 bases between. CDR3 in amino acids: CASSVAGGTAFSSYNSPLHF. DNA of the CDR3: TGTGCCAGCAGCGTAGCTGGCGGGACGGCCTTTAGCTCCTATAATTCACCCCTCCACTTT.

The genes are TRBV4-1 and TRBJ2-3; 8 nucleotides line up with TRBD1. Germline CDR1 and CDR2: MGHRA and YSYEKL. The CDR3 extends over 14 amino acids. V lost 4 bases, J lost 3 bases, and 3 bases stayed unmatched. CDR3 nucleotides: TGCGCCAGCAGCCTAACAGGGGGGACAGATACGCAGTATTTT. Its translation is CASSLTGGTDTQYF.

The gene calls are TRBV5-1 and TRBJ2-7; D call uncertain. The germline V and J ends were trimmed by 0 bases and 5 bases, with 12 bases remaining between them. The germline gives CDR1 SGHRS, CDR2 YFSETQ. The CDR3 extends over 14 amino acids. The CDR3 is CASSLGNRADEQYF. The CDR3 DNA reads TGCGCCAGCAGCTTGGGCAATCGCGCGGACGAGCAGTACTTC.

This clone came up once. The V gene is TRBV5-4, the J gene TRBJ1-2; D gene ambiguous. Trimming removed 0 bases at V and 6 bases at J, with 12 bases between. CDR1 and CDR2 from the germline V gene are SGHNT and YYREEE (reference sequence). The CDR3 length is 14 residues. CDR3 loop: CASSLDRAGDGYTF. CDR3 bases: TGTGCCAGCAGCTTGGATAGGGCCGGCGATGGCTACACCTTC.

This chain uses TRBV20-1 with TRBJ2-5; D might be TRBD2 (5 bases). CDR3 size: 10 residues. V dropped 7 bases and J dropped 4 bases, with 7 bases sitting between them. Germline values: CDR1 DFQATT, CDR2 SNEGSKA (reference sequence). CDR3: CSVAGETQYF. In nucleotides, the CDR3 is TGCAGTGTCGCGGGAGAGACCCAGTACTTC.

This clone appeared a few times. The chain recombines TRBV5-1 with TRBJ1-6, with D possibly TRBD1 on 5 matching bases. In germline, CDR1 is SGHRS, CDR2 YFSETQ. The V and J ends lost 4 bases and 8 bases respectively, with 13 bases between them. The CDR3 runs to 14 residues. The CDR3 nucleotides are TGCGCCAGCAGCCCGACAGTAGGGGATTCACCCCTCCACTTT. Its protein is CASSPTVGDSPLHF.

The chain is built from TRBV4-1 and TRBJ2-3, with TRBD1 identical over 8 bases. The V and J ends lost 1 base and 3 bases, in that order; junction bases with no gene match: 6. CDR1 and CDR2 from the germline V gene are MGHRA and YSYEKL. This CDR3 spans 16 amino acids. The CDR3 loop is CASSQAGQGATDTQYF. In nucleotides, the CDR3 is TGCGCCAGCAGCCAAGCAGGGCAGGGGGCAACAGATACGCAGTATTTT.

V and J are TRBV6-5 and TRBJ2-7, with D perhaps matching TRBD2 (5 bases). This CDR3 comprises 10 residues. Germline lookup yields CDR1 MNHEY and CDR2 SVGAGI. Trimming shortened V by 4 bases and J by 7 bases, and 5 bases separated the two germline ends. As DNA, the CDR3 is TGTGCCAGCAGTTCGGGGGAGCAGTACTTC. Protein sequence: CASSSGEQYF.

The chain links TRBV28 to TRBJ2-5; tentatively, D is TRBD1 (6 bases). V dropped 7 bases and J dropped 3 bases, with 21 bases sitting between them. The CDR3 extends over 16 amino acids. Per the germline V gene, CDR1 is MDHEN and CDR2 is SYDVKM. CDR3: CASTQVWGTTKETQYF. The CDR3 nucleotides read TGTGCCAGCACACAGGTATGGGGGACAACCAAAGAGACCCAGTACTTC.

In its sample, this clone was seen once. The chain joins TRBV27 to TRBJ2-3, with TRBD1 as a possible D gene (8 bases). Deletions cut 2 bases from V and 5 bases from J, with 14 bases between. This CDR3 is built from 15 residues. CDR1 MNHEY and CDR2 SMNVEV come from the germline V gene (reference sequence). The CDR3 reads CASSLQDREGDTQYF. The CDR3, as DNA: TGTGCCAGCAGTTTACAGGACAGGGAGGGAGATACGCAGTATTTT.

This rearrangement joins TRBV7-7 to TRBJ1-5; the D gene is possibly TRBD1 (5 bases). CDR1 and CDR2 (germline): SSHAT, FNYEAQ (reference sequence). CDR3 length: 17 amino acids. Trimming removed 4 bases at V and 0 bases at J, with 16 bases between. CDR3 sequence reads: CASSYIVGGYSNQPQHF. The DNA of the CDR3 is TGTGCCAGCAGCTACATTGTTGGGGGATATAGCAATCAGCCCCAGCATTTT. Combining the CDR3 with reference TRBV7-7 and TRBJ1-5 gives the whole variable domain GAGVSQSPRYKVTKRGQDVTLRCDPISSHATLYWYQQALGQGPEFLTYFNYEAQPDKSGLPSDRFSAERPEGSISTLTIQRTEQRDSAMYRCASSYIVGGYSNQPQHFGDGTRLSIL.

This chain uses TRBV4-2 with TRBJ2-7, with no clear D. Germline V CDR1 and CDR2: LGHNA, YNFKEQ. The CDR3 totals 15 residues. Trimming pared 0 bases from V and 0 bases from J, leaving 9 bases between. CDR3 sequence (DNA): TGTGCCAGCAGCCAAGACATCTCCCTCTCCTACGAGCAGTACTTC. Its translation: CASSQDISLSYEQYF.

The CDR3 loop is CASSVSNQPQHF. In nucleotides, the CDR3 is TGTGCCAGCAGTGTGAGTAATCAGCCCCAGCATTTT. The chain uses TRBV5-6 and TRBJ1-5; D not resolved. Germline V gene lookup returns CDR1 SGHDT and CDR2 YYEEEE. V lost 5 bases and J 4 bases, leaving 7 bases between the germline ends. The CDR3 sequence is 12 residues long. The whole variable domain, filled in from reference TRBV5-6 and TRBJ1-5, reads DAGVTQSPTHLIKTRGQQVTLRCSPKSGHDTVSWYQQALGQGPQFIFQYYEEEERQRGNFPDRFSGHQFPNYSSELNVNALLLGDSALYLCASSVSNQPQHFGDGTRLSIL.